This TCR beta chain was recorded in a study of cytomegalovirus exposure and HLA in healthy donors. Germline CDR1 reads LNHNV; CDR2 reads YYDKDF (reference sequence). The CDR3 extends over 14 amino acids. The primer mix had 60 Vbeta and 13 Jbeta primers. The protocol was immunoSEQ multiplex PCR, while the TCRdb copy is restricted to in-frame clones and leaves out a portion. The data contain around 150,000 clones, about 60% of them singletons. Sequencing input: PBMCs. This clonotype originated in a woman aged 55-75 years in good health and CMV-seropositive. The rearrangement joins TRBV15 to TRBJ2-5, with 11 bases lining up with TRBD2. The J call may not be correct, given that the DNA end is closer to TRBJ2-7. The CDR3, as DNA: TGTGCCACCAGCAGGGGACTAGCGGCCTCCGAGCAGTACTTC. This translates into CATSRGLAASEQYF.